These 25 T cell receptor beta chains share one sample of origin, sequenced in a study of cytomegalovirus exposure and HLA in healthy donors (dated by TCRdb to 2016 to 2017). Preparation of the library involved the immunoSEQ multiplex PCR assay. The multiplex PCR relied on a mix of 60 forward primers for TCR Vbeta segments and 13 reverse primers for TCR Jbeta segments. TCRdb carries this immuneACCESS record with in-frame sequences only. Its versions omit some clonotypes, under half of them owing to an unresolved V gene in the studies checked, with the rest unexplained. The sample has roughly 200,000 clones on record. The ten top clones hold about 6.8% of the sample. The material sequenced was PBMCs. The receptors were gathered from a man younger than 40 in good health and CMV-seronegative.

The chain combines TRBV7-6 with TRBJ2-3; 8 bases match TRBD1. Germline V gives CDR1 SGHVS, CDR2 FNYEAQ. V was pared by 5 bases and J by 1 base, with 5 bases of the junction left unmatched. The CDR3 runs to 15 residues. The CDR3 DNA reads TGTGCCAGCAGCCCAGGACAGGGTGGCACAGATACGCAGTATTTT. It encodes CASSPGQGGTDTQYF. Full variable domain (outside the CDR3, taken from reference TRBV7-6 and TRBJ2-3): GAGVSQSPRYKVTKRGQDVALRCDPISGHVSLYWYRQALGQGPEFLTYFNYEAQQDKSGLPNDRFSAERPEGSISTLTIQRTEQRDSAMYRCASSPGQGGTDTQYFGPGTRLTVL.

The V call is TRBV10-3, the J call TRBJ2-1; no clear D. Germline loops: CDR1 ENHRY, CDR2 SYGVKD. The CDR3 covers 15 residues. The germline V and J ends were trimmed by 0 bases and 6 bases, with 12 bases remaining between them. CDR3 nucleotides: TGTGCCATCAGTGAGTCGAGACTGGCCCGCAATGAGCAGTTCTTC. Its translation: CAISESRLARNEQFF.

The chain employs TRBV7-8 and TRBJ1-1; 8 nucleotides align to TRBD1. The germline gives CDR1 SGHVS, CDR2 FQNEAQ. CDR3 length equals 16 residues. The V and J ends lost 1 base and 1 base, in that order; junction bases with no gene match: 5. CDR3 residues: CASSLGYRGTNTEAFF. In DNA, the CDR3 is TGTGCCAGCAGCTTAGGGTACAGGGGGACGAACACTGAAGCTTTCTTT.

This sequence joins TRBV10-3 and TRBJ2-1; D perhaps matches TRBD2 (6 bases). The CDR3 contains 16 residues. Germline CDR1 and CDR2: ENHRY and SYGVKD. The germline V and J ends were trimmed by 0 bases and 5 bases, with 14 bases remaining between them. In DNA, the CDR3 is TGTGCCATCAGTGAGTCCATCGGGAGCCCACACAATGAGCAGTTCTTC. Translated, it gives CAISESIGSPHNEQFF.

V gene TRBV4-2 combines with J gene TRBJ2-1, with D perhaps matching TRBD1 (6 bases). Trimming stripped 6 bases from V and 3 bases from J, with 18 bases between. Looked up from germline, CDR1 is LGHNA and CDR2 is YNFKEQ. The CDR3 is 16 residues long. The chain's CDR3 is CASRHETGDYYNEQFF. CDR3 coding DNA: TGTGCCAGCAGGCACGAGACAGGAGACTACTACAATGAGCAGTTCTTC.

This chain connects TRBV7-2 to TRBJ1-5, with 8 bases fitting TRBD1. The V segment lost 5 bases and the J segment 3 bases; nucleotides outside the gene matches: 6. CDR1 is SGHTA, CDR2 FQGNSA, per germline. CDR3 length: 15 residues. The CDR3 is CASSMGQAFNQPQHF. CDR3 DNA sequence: TGTGCCAGCAGCATGGGACAGGCGTTCAATCAGCCCCAGCATTTT.

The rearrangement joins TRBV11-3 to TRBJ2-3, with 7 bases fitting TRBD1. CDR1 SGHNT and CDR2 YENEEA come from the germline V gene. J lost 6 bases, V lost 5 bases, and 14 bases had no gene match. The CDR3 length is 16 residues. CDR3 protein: CASSQNWDSMVDTQYF. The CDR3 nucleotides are TGTGCCAGCAGCCAAAACTGGGACAGCATGGTGGATACGCAGTATTTT.

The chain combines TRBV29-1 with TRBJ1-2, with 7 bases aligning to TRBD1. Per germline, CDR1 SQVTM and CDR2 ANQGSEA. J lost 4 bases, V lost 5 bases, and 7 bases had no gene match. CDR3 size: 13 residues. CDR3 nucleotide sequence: TGCAGCGTTCAGACCCGGGACAGCTATGGCTACACCTTC. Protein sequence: CSVQTRDSYGYTF. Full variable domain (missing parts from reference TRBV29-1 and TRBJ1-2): SAVISQKPSRDICQRGTSLTIQCQVDSQVTMMFWYRQQPGQSLTLIATANQGSEATYESGFVIDKFPISRPNLTFSTLTVSNMSPEDSSIYLCSVQTRDSYGYTFGSGTRLTVV.

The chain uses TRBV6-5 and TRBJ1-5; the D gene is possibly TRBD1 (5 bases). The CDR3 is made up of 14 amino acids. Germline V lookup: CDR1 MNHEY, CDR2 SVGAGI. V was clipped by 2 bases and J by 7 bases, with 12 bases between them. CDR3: CASSYTSGLQPQHF. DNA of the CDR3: TGTGCCAGCAGTTACACATCAGGGTTGCAGCCCCAGCATTTT.

The CDR3 sequence: CASSVHSNTGELFF. In nucleotides, the CDR3 is TGTGCCAGCAGTGTCCACTCGAACACCGGGGAGCTGTTTTTT. The chain couples TRBV27 to TRBJ2-2, with unresolved D. The germline V and J ends were trimmed by 5 bases and 0 bases, with 7 bases remaining between them. CDR3 size: 14 residues. Germline CDR1 MNHEY, CDR2 SMNVEV (reference sequence).

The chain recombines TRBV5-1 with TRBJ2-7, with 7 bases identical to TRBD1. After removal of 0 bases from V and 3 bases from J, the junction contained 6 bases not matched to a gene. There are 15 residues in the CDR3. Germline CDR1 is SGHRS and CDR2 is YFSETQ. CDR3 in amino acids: CASSLGAGGNYEQYF. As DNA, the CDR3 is TGCGCCAGCAGCTTGGGGGCAGGGGGAAACTACGAGCAGTACTTC.

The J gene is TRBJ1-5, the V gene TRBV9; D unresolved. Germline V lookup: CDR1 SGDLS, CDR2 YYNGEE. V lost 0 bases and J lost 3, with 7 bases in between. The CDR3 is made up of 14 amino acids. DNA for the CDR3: TGTGCCAGCAGCGTAGGACTTGTCAATCAGCCCCAGCATTTT. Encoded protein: CASSVGLVNQPQHF. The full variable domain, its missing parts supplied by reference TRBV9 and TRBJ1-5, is DSGVTQTPKHLITATGQRVTLRCSPRSGDLSVYWYQQSLDQGLQFLIQYYNGEERAKGNILERFSAQQFPDLHSELNLSSLELGDSALYFCASSVGLVNQPQHFGDGTRLSIL.

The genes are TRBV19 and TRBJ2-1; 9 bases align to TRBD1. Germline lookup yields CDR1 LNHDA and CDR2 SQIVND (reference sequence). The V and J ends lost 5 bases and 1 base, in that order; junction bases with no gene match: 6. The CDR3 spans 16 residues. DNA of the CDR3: TGTGCCAGTAGTTTGTTGACAGGGGGTTCCTACAATGAGCAGTTCTTC. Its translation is CASSLLTGGSYNEQFF.

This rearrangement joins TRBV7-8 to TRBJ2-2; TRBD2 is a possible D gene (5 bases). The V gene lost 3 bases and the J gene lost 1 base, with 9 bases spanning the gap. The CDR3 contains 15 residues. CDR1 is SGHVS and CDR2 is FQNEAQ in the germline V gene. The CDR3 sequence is CASSFGRENTGELFF. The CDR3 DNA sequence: TGTGCCAGCAGCTTTGGACGGGAGAACACCGGGGAGCTGTTTTTT.

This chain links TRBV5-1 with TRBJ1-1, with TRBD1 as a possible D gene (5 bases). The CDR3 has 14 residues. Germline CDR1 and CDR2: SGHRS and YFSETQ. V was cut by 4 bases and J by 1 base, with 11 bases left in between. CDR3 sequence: CASSARVRNTEAFF. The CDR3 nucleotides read TGCGCCAGCAGCGCCAGGGTGCGGAACACTGAAGCTTTCTTT.

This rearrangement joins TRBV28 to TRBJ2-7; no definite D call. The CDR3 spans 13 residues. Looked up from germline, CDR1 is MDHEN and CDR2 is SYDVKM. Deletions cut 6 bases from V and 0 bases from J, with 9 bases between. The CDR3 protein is CASRGQSSYEQYF. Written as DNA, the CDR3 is TGTGCCAGCAGGGGCCAGAGCTCCTACGAGCAGTACTTC.

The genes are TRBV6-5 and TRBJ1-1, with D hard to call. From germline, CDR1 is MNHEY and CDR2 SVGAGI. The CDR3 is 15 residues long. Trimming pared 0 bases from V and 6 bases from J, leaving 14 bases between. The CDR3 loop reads CASSYSLPPPAEAFF. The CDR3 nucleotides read TGTGCCAGCAGTTACTCACTCCCACCTCCCGCTGAAGCTTTCTTT.

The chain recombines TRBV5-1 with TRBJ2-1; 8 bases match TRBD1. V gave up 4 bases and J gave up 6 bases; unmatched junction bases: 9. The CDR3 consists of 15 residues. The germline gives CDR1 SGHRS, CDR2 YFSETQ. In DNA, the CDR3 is TGCGCCAGCAGCGATGGACAGGGTTCGTTCAATGAGCAGTTCTTC. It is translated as CASSDGQGSFNEQFF.

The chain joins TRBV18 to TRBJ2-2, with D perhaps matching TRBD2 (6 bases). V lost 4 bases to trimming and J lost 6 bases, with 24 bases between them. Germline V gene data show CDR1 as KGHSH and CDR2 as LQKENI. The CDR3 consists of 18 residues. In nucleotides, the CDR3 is TGTGCCAGCTCACTATCCCCCCCGGCAGGGAGGTCGGCCGGGGAGCTGTTTTTT. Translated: CASSLSPPAGRSAGELFF.

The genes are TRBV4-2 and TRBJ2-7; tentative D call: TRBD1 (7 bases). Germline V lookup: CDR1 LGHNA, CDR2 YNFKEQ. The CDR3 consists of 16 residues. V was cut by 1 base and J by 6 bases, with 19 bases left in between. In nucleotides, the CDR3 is TGTGCCAGCAGCCAAGTAATCCAGGGGGGATCGGCCGAGCAGTACTTC. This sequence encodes CASSQVIQGGSAEQYF.

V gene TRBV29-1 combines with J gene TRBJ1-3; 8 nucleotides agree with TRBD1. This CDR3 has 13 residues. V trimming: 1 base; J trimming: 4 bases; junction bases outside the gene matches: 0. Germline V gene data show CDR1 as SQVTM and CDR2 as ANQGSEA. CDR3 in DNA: TGCAGCGTTGAAGGGACAGGGGGAAACACCATATATTTT. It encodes CSVEGTGGNTIYF.

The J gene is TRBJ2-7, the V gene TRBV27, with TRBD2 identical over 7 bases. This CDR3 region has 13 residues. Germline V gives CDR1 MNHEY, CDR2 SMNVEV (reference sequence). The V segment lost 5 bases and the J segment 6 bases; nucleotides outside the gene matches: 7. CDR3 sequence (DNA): TGTGCCAGCAGTCTTGGGGGGGAGCGCGAGCAGTACTTC. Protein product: CASSLGGEREQYF.

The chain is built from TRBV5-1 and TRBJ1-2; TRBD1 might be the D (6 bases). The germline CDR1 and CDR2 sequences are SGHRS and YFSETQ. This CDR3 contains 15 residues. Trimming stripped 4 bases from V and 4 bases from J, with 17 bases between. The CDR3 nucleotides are TGCGCCAGCAGCGGGGATGGGGGCGGTAGCTATGGCTACACCTTC. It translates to CASSGDGGGSYGYTF. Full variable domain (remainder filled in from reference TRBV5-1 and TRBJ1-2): KAGVTQTPRYLIKTRGQQVTLSCSPISGHRSVSWYQQTPGQGLQFLFEYFSETQRNKGNFPGRFSGRQFSNSRSEMNVSTLELGDSALYLCASSGDGGGSYGYTFGSGTRLTVV.

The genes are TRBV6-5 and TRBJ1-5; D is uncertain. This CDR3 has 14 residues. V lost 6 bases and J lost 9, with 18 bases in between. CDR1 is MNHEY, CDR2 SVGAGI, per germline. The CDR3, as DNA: TGTGCCAGCAGCCCCCGGGAGGGCCACCGGCCCCAGCATTTT. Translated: CASSPREGHRPQHF.

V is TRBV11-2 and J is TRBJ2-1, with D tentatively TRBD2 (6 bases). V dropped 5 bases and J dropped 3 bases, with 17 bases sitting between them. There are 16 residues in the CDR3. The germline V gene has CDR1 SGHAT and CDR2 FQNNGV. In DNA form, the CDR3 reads TGTGCCAGCAGCCCACCGGGACGGGGGTACTACAATGAGCAGTTCTTC. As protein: CASSPPGRGYYNEQFF.